This T cell receptor (beta chain) was recorded in a study of T-cell reconstitution after alpha-beta-depleted transplantation in children. Findings and caveats of the study: Alpha-beta T cells present about two months after transplant were reported to originate from several hundred expanded graft clones. T-cell counts and diversity at one year post-transplant came mainly from newly produced T cells.

Library preparation (for TCRbeta) was performed with unique molecular identifiers. TCRdb passed the PCR reads through MiXCR, listing each CDR3 protein once. The repertoire consists of 900,000 or so distinct CDR3 sequences, with 16% occurring once and the leading ten covering around 5.3%. The CDR3 is 13 residues long. Looked up from germline, CDR1 is SGDLS and CDR2 is YYNGEE. V lost 0 bases and J 2 bases, leaving 6 bases between the germline ends. Regarding this clonotype: Its antigen remains unidentified.

The chain has TRBV9 and TRBJ2-7; D call uncertain. This receptor was taken from a male patient younger than 18 who had a stem cell transplant for acute lymphoblastic leukemia, so the T cells may come from the graft donor. Sample: PBMCs, mostly from graft donor cells, taken 360 days after TCRalphabeta/CD19-depleted stem cell transplant. The CDR3 spells CASSVEGTYEQYF. Written as DNA, the CDR3 is TGTGCCAGCAGCGTAGAGGGAACCTACGAGCAGTACTTC.